The entry below gives a single TCR beta chain sequence along with its context. Its antigen is undetermined. Produced via immunoSEQ multiplex PCR; TCRdb's table is partial and in-frame only. The sample has about 220,000 clones, 80% to 95% seen once. This specimen belongs to a study of cytomegalovirus exposure and HLA in healthy donors. Study outcomes and limitations: Across donors, most TCRs were seen rarely, yet some public ones were widespread. In the 120 or so validation repertoires, just under 95% of cluster scores exceeded 0, per a later analysis.

V lost 6 bases to trimming and J lost 4 bases, with 6 bases between them. The germline gives CDR1 MNHNS, CDR2 SASEGT. This CDR3 contains 11 residues. The V and J genes are TRBV6-1 and TRBJ1-2; D may be TRBD1 (5 bases). This TCR was recovered from a woman aged 18-30 years in good health and CMV-seronegative. Material: PBMCs. The CDR3 nucleotides read TGTGCCAGCAGAGACAGCTATGGCTACACCTTC. This gives the protein CASRDSYGYTF.